This TCR beta chain stems from a study of cytomegalovirus exposure and HLA in healthy donors. Primers: 60 Vbeta forward and 13 Jbeta reverse. The data were produced by immunoSEQ multiplex PCR, yet TCRdb's version contains in-frame clones alone and is incomplete. In the table there are tens of thousands of clones, approximately 79% of which are singletons. The CDR3 has 15 amino acids. CDR1 is SGHDT and CDR2 is YYEEEE in the germline V gene. Trimming removed 1 base from V and 3 bases from J; junction bases left unmatched: 1. Source material: PBMCs. The chain uses TRBV5-6 and TRBJ1-6; TRBD1 matches 7 bases. The receptor comes from a man aged 30-40 years in good health and CMV-seronegative. CDR3 sequence reads: CASSLSGGYNSPLHF. The CDR3 DNA reads TGTGCCAGCAGCTTGTCAGGGGGCTATAATTCACCCCTCCACTTT.